A single sample is the source of the 3 T cell receptor beta chains below, sequenced in a study of blood T cells in healthy people across ages. Alongside a J-beta primer mix, a sample-barcoded 5' primer served in a second PCR lasting about 7 to 12 cycles. TCRdb re-called the 5' RACE reads with MiXCR, one entry per CDR3 protein. The data hold approximately 580,000 distinct CDR3 sequences, with nearly 25% observed a single time. A further study also used this sample, focusing on T cells of mothers and their children.

Material for sequencing was blood. Every receptor here comes from a boy between 10 and 17 years old in good health.

Only a few counts were recorded for this clonotype. The chain uses TRBV29-1 and TRBJ2-5, with D possibly called TRBD1 or TRBD2 (5 bases each). The J call is doubtful: the DNA matches TRBJ2-7 better. CDR3 size: 13 residues. The germline gives CDR1 SQVTM, CDR2 ANQGSEA. The CDR3 coding sequence is TGCAGCGCCGCCGGGACGGTGACCTACGAGCAGTACTTC. Translation gives CSAAGTVTYEQYF.

The V and J genes are TRBV11-1 and TRBJ2-3, with D perhaps TRBD1 or TRBD2 (5 bases each). The CDR3 runs to 17 residues. Per the germline V gene, CDR1 is SGHAT and CDR2 is FQDESV (reference sequence). V shed 3 bases and J shed 2 bases, with 18 bases lying between them. CDR3 coding DNA: TGTGCCAGCAGCTTGGACTTCGGGGCGCGGGCCACAGATACGCAGTATTTT. Amino acid sequence: CASSLDFGARATDTQYF.

This clonotype has a count of ten or more. V is TRBV6-5 and J is TRBJ2-5; D possibly corresponds to TRBD1 (5 bases). Germline CDR1 and CDR2: MNHEY and SVGAGI. The V end lost 6 bases, the J end lost 0 bases, and 11 bases lay between the germline ends. The CDR3 is 14 residues long. CDR3 sequence: CASRLHRNQETQYF. CDR3 DNA sequence: TGTGCCAGCAGGCTTCACAGGAACCAAGAGACCCAGTACTTC.